The subject of this entry is one T cell receptor (beta chain). Recovered status in Cohort 3 required two negative PCRs, clearance, or symptom resolution. This record comes from a study of blood T cell repertoires in COVID-19. Looking at the study overall: PBMCs, B-cell-depleted T cells, or T cells were the source of the cDNA or gDNA that made up the material.

In the source study's methods: Estimation of nucleated cell counts was performed using reference gene primer amplification. Sequencing was performed with immunoSEQ multiplex PCR; in TCRdb, only in-frame clones are kept and a portion is missing. The D gene and trimming were derived from the DNA, and the V and J assignments and clone size from that table. The sample holds roughly 330,000 clones, nearly 90% seen once. Germline CDR1 MGHRA, CDR2 YSYEKL. The trim removed 2 bases at V and 3 bases at J, leaving 3 bases unmatched. CDR3 size: 15 residues. The chain combines TRBV4-1 with TRBJ2-5; 10 positions agree with TRBD2. The source is a woman aged 30 to 39 who had recovered from COVID-19. The material sequenced was PBMCs or T cells enriched from blood (not recorded which). Here the CDR3 reads CASSQRLAGEETQYF. CDR3 nucleotides: TGCGCCAGCAGCCAAAGACTAGCGGGTGAAGAGACCCAGTACTTC.